One and the same sample provided the 19 T cell receptor beta chains below, sequenced in a study of identical twins. Via MiXCR, TCRdb re-called the 5' RACE reads, giving one row per CDR3 protein. The sample lists 200,000 to 300,000 distinct CDR3 sequences; 7.5% were seen once. This same sample was also part of a study on yellow fever vaccine responses in identical twins.

Sample: CD8+ T cells sorted from blood. Every receptor here comes from a woman under 30 in good health.

This clonotype was seen at least ten times. The J gene is TRBJ1-5, the V gene TRBV15; 7 nucleotides line up with TRBD1. The length of the CDR3 is 13 residues. Per germline, CDR1 LNHNV and CDR2 YYDKDF (reference sequence). The junction had 2 bases not matched to a gene; V was cut back by 0 bases and J by 9 bases. In DNA, the CDR3 is TGTGCCACCAGCAGAGACTCAGGGGGGCCCCAGCATTTT. It codes for CATSRDSGGPQHF. Complete variable domain (other parts from reference TRBV15 and TRBJ1-5): DAMVIQNPRYQVTQFGKPVTLSCSQTLNHNVMYWYQQKSSQAPKLLFHYYDKDFNNEADTPDNFQSRRPNTSFCFLDIRSPGLGDTAMYLCATSRDSGGPQHFGDGTRLSIL.

This sequence joins TRBV7-8 and TRBJ2-7; D is unclear. The germline gives CDR1 SGHVS, CDR2 FQNEAQ. V lost 1 base and J 2 bases, leaving 9 bases between the germline ends. The CDR3 totals 14 residues. In DNA form, the CDR3 reads TGTGCCAGCAGCTTAGGTGTCCAGCCCTACGAGCAGTACGTC. This encodes CASSLGVQPYEQYV.

This clonotype was detected only a few times. This chain links TRBV29-1 with TRBJ2-1; TRBD2 agrees at 7 bases. The CDR3 is made up of 12 amino acids. With 4 bases clipped from V and 6 bases from J, the junction kept 3 bases outside the gene matches. CDR1 is SQVTM and CDR2 is ANQGSEA in the germline V gene. The CDR3 is CSVGGGVNEQFF. In nucleotides, the CDR3 is TGCAGCGTTGGTGGGGGGGTCAATGAGCAGTTCTTC.

This clonotype has only a few counts. It may be a read error: a sequence one base away is much more abundant. The chain joins TRBV7-9 to TRBJ2-5; TRBD1 matches 7 bases. Per the germline V gene, CDR1 is SEHNR and CDR2 is FQNEAQ (reference sequence). V gave up 5 bases and J gave up 1 base; unmatched junction bases: 4. The CDR3 loop spans 14 amino acids. CDR3 nucleotides: TGTGCCAGCAGCCCGGGACAGTCCCAAGAGACCCAGTACTTC. This gives the protein CASSPGQSQETQYF.

This clonotype was seen more than once but under ten times. This sequence joins TRBV21-1 and TRBJ2-3; TRBD2, as called in the table, went unchecked against the DNA. TRBV21-1 represents a pseudogene. CDR3 length equals 16 residues. The CDR3 reads CASSKVVRLCTDTQYF. CDR3 DNA sequence: TGTGCCAGCAGCAAAGTAGTCCGACTATGCACAGATACGCAGTATTTT.

The V and J genes are TRBV12-3 or TRBV12-4 and TRBJ2-3, with D uncertain. There are 13 residues in the CDR3. The V and J ends lost 1 base and 4 bases respectively, with 6 bases between them. CDR3 residues: CASSLDPSDTQYF. Here the CDR3 DNA reads TGTGCCAGCAGTTTAGACCCGTCAGATACGCAGTATTTT.

This clonotype appeared many times. This chain uses TRBV5-4 with TRBJ2-3; D call uncertain. CDR1 and CDR2 (germline): SGHNT, YYREEE (reference sequence). The CDR3 is 16 amino acids. Trimming took off 0 bases at V and 5 bases at J, with 16 bases between the two ends. The CDR3 nucleotides read TGTGCCAGCAGCTTGGCCTCTGGGCTAACCCTAGATACGCAGTATTTT. Protein sequence: CASSLASGLTLDTQYF.

This clonotype has ten or more counts. The chain has TRBV12-3 or TRBV12-4 and TRBJ1-5; 7 nucleotides match TRBD1. The CDR3 covers 16 residues. Losses at the gene ends were 5 bases for V and 3 bases for J; bases not matched to a gene: 10. The CDR3: CASSPRGGQNNQPQHF. CDR3 DNA: TGTGCCAGCAGTCCTAGAGGGGGACAGAACAATCAGCCCCAGCATTTT.

This clonotype has just one count. The chain carries TRBV6-2 or TRBV6-3 and TRBJ2-7; 11 nucleotides match TRBD2. The CDR3 runs 17 residues. Germline V lookup: CDR1 MNHEY, CDR2 SVGEGT. V shed 0 bases, J shed 3 bases, and the junction held 7 bases outside the gene matches. The CDR3 region has the DNA TGTGCCAGCAGTTACTCTACCGCCGGGACTAGCGGCTACGAGCAGTACTTC. Residues: CASSYSTAGTSGYEQYF.

This clonotype was counted between two and nine times. CDR3 sequence reads: CATSDDGTDYGYTF. DNA for the CDR3: TGTGCCACCAGTGACGATGGGACAGACTATGGCTACACCTTC. The chain couples TRBV24-1 to TRBJ1-2; 7 bases agree with TRBD1. With V trimmed by 4 bases and J by 3 bases, 4 bases remained unmatched. The CDR3 runs to 14 residues. Germline values: CDR1 KGHDR, CDR2 SFDVKD.

This clonotype has at least ten counts. The chain uses TRBV20-1 and TRBJ2-7, with D tentatively TRBD2 (5 bases). The ends were cut back, 3 bases at V and 6 bases at J, with 15 bases in the middle. CDR3 length equals 13 residues. CDR1 is DFQATT and CDR2 is SNEGSKA in the germline V gene (reference sequence). CDR3 sequence (DNA): TGCAGTGCTAGGGTCCGGGGTAGTCTCGAGCAGTACTTC. Translation: CSARVRGSLEQYF.

This clonotype was picked up a small number of times. This chain joins TRBV5-1 and TRBJ2-3; D is perhaps TRBD2 (7 bases). The V and J ends lost 4 bases and 1 base respectively, with 22 bases between them. Germline CDR1 is SGHRS and CDR2 is YFSETQ. The CDR3 contains 18 residues. Here the CDR3 reads CASSPEVPWGGGTDTQYF. Written as DNA, the CDR3 is TGCGCCAGCAGCCCTGAGGTCCCGTGGGGGGGCGGCACAGATACGCAGTATTTT.

This clonotype appeared a few times. The V and J genes are TRBV9 and TRBJ2-3, with D perhaps matching TRBD1 (6 bases). The CDR3 sequence is 16 residues long. The V end was cut by 2 bases, the J end by 0 bases, with 13 bases between. The germline V gene has CDR1 SGDLS and CDR2 YYNGEE. The CDR3 bases are TGTGCCAGCAGCGTCTCAGGGGCCTCTAGCACAGATACGCAGTATTTT. Translating gives CASSVSGASSTDTQYF.

V is TRBV24-1 and J is TRBJ2-1, with a tentative D call TRBD2 (6 bases). Trimming pared 4 bases from V and 5 bases from J, leaving 11 bases between. The CDR3 is 14 residues long. Germline V gene data show CDR1 as KGHDR and CDR2 as SFDVKD. The CDR3 DNA reads as TGTGCCACCAGTGAACCAGCGGGTAACAATGAGCAGTTCTTC. Protein product: CATSEPAGNNEQFF.

The chain is built from TRBV6-5 and TRBJ1-2; TRBD1 agrees at 8 bases. J gave up 4 bases and V 3 bases, and 4 bases lay outside the gene matches. The CDR3 length is 14 residues. Germline assignment: CDR1 MNHEY and CDR2 SVGAGI. The CDR3 DNA sequence: TGTGCCAGCAGTTATGGACAGGGACTCTATGGCTACACCTTC. Its protein is CASSYGQGLYGYTF.

This chain joins TRBV14 and TRBJ2-1; no definite D call. V gave up 0 bases and J gave up 7 bases, with 13 bases separating them. From germline, CDR1 is SGHDN and CDR2 FVKESK. The CDR3 length is 15 residues. CDR3 sequence: CASSQDSAVWNEQFF. CDR3 sequence (DNA): TGTGCCAGCAGCCAAGATTCGGCGGTATGGAATGAGCAGTTCTTC.

In its sample, this clonotype was seen a few times. The chain employs TRBV15 and TRBJ1-5, with D possibly matching TRBD1 (6 bases). With 5 bases removed from V and 3 bases from J, the gap between germline ends came to 17 bases. Germline V gives CDR1 LNHNV, CDR2 YYDKDF (reference sequence). CDR3 length equals 16 residues. In DNA form, the CDR3 reads TGTGCCACCAGCGACCCGACAGGTGGCTCCAATCAGCCCCAGCATTTT. Residues: CATSDPTGGSNQPQHF.

J is TRBJ2-4 and V is TRBV24-1; TRBD1 agrees at 8 bases. The CDR3 is made up of 14 amino acids. Germline trimming cut 0 bases from V and 6 bases from J; bases unmatched to any gene: 0. Germline V gives CDR1 KGHDR, CDR2 SFDVKD. CDR3 nucleotides: TGTGCCACCAGTGATTTGGGACAGGGAAACATTCAGTACTTC. The encoded protein is CATSDLGQGNIQYF.

In this sample, this clonotype turned up a few times. The V and J genes are TRBV6-4 and TRBJ2-1, with 8 positions matching TRBD1. Germline V gives CDR1 MRHNA, CDR2 SNTAGT. V lost 5 bases to trimming and J lost 4 bases; unmatched junction nucleotides: 7. The CDR3 extends over 15 amino acids. DNA of the CDR3: TGTGCCAGCAGTCCCGGGACAGGTGATTACAATGAGCAGTTCTTC. It yields the protein CASSPGTGDYNEQFF.